The 6 T cell receptor beta chains reported below all come from one sample, sequenced in a study of T cell responses to AZD1222 COVID-19 vaccine. Clones were sequenced by immunoSEQ multiplex PCR, and TCRdb holds only the in-frame ones, with some missing. In the table there are roughly 190,000 clones, 80% to 95% of which are singletons. Sequenced here: peripheral blood, sampled on day 0 of AZD1222 vaccination. Receptor source: an adult in good health.

The gene calls are TRBV5-1 and TRBJ2-1; D is unclear. Germline lookup yields CDR1 SGHRS and CDR2 YFSETQ. This CDR3 has 13 residues. The ends were cut back, 0 bases at V and 5 bases at J, with 6 bases in the middle. The CDR3 protein is CASSLGLDNEQFF. CDR3 bases: TGCGCCAGCAGCTTGGGACTGGACAATGAGCAGTTCTTC. Variable domain in full (rest from reference TRBV5-1 and TRBJ2-1): KAGVTQTPRYLIKTRGQQVTLSCSPISGHRSVSWYQQTPGQGLQFLFEYFSETQRNKGNFPGRFSGRQFSNSRSEMNVSTLELGDSALYLCASSLGLDNEQFFGPGTRLTVL.

This sequence joins TRBV4-2 and TRBJ1-1; no reliable D call. The germline V gene encodes CDR1 LGHNA and CDR2 YNFKEQ. V gave up 2 bases and J gave up 4 bases, with 5 bases separating them. The CDR3 has 12 residues. The CDR3 DNA sequence: TGTGCCAGCAGCCAAAGCCTCACTGAAGCTTTCTTT. It codes for CASSQSLTEAFF.

This rearrangement joins TRBV12-3 or TRBV12-4 to TRBJ1-5, with unresolved D. The CDR3 contains 11 residues. Between the trimmed V and J ends, which lost 5 bases and 6 bases, there was a span of 5 bases. The CDR3 here is CASSHGQPQHF. CDR3 bases: TGTGCCAGCAGTCATGGTCAGCCCCAGCATTTT.

This clone was counted once. The gene calls are TRBV5-1 and TRBJ2-3, with 14 nucleotides matching TRBD2. Losses at the gene ends were 4 bases for V and 1 base for J; bases not matched to a gene: 8. This CDR3 is 18 amino acids long. Per the germline V gene, CDR1 is SGHRS and CDR2 is YFSETQ. In nucleotides, the CDR3 is TGCGCCAGCAGCCGAGGACTAGCGGGGGGTTGGGGCACAGATACGCAGTATTTT. Protein: CASSRGLAGGWGTDTQYF.

This chain connects TRBV10-3 to TRBJ2-5; TRBD1 agrees at 7 bases. CDR3 length equals 13 residues. Germline lookup yields CDR1 ENHRY and CDR2 SYGVKD. V lost 6 bases, J lost 2 bases, and 3 bases stayed unmatched. Here the CDR3 DNA reads TGTGCCATCAGCGACAGGGAGCAAGAGACCCAGTACTTC. This sequence encodes CAISDREQETQYF.

The chain is built from TRBV15 and TRBJ1-2; possibly TRBD1 for D (6 bases). Germline V gene lookup returns CDR1 LNHNV and CDR2 YYDKDF (reference sequence). The CDR3 loop spans 13 amino acids. The V end lost 5 bases, the J end lost 8 bases, and 15 bases lay between the germline ends. CDR3 DNA: TGTGCCACCAGCCCCATGCATGGGACAGGCTACACCTTC. As protein: CATSPMHGTGYTF.